These T cell receptor beta chains were read from a single sample in a study of early T cells in non-severe SARS-CoV-2 infection. One entry per CDR3 protein, called by TCRdb with MiXCR from the 5' RACE reads. The sample has under 85,000 distinct CDR3 sequences; about 13% are singletons. Sequencing was performed on whole blood. The receptors come from an adult who was a healthcare worker with PCR-confirmed SARS-CoV-2 infection or an uninfected control (not recorded which). The conserved cysteine and the conserved F or W are not part of the CDR3 here. The D gene is left open where the match is weak.

j_call	d_call	v_call	cdr3_aa
TRBJ2-3	NA	TRBV9	ASSPRGRETDTQY
TRBJ1-2	TRBD1	TRBV7-2	ASSRDRGLYGYT
TRBJ2-7	NA	TRBV25-1	ASSENYEQY
TRBJ2-6	NA	TRBV5-6	ASSFIVGGIKSHVLT
TRBJ2-3	NA	TRBV6-2/TRBV6-3	ASVEEGRTDTQY
TRBJ2-2	NA	TRBV11-2	ASSWGGTTGELF
TRBJ1-5	TRBD1	TRBV12-3/TRBV12-4	ASSSNPGTGNQPQH
TRBJ1-4	NA	TRBV19	ASSTRKTASNEKLF
TRBJ2-5	TRBD2	TRBV20-1	SARVAGWETQY
TRBJ1-5	NA	TRBV4-2	ASSQVEVNQPQH
TRBJ1-1	NA	TRBV29-1	SVRGQRNTEAF
TRBJ1-1	TRBD1	TRBV12-3/TRBV12-4	ASARGRTEAF
TRBJ1-6	NA	TRBV18	ASSPQLYDRRPSPLH
TRBJ2-7	NA	TRBV11-2	ASSYGQIYEQY
TRBJ2-7	TRBD2	TRBV12-5	ASGTTSSGRSSYEQY
TRBJ2-1	TRBD2	TRBV9	ASSPGIGLAGAVIFSSEQF
TRBJ2-1	TRBD2	TRBV2	ASSEARGEQF
TRBJ2-6	NA	TRBV18	ASSPREGANVLT
TRBJ1-3	NA	TRBV7-7	ASSPGASSGNTIY
TRBJ2-3	NA	TRBV6-2/TRBV6-3	ASRTGHRRGTQY
TRBJ1-5	NA	TRBV7-9	ASSTSGGNQPQH
TRBJ1-1	TRBD1	TRBV11-2	ASSTQGMNTEAF
TRBJ2-1	TRBD2	TRBV6-6	ASSTPGLAGVAYNEQF
TRBJ2-5	NA	TRBV10-2	ASSANQETQY
TRBJ2-5	TRBD2	TRBV11-2	ASSFGREEETQY
TRBJ2-3	NA	TRBV29-1	SVPGQGTDTQY